The 30 T cell receptor beta chains given below trace back to one sample, sequenced in a study of T cell responses to AZD1222 COVID-19 vaccine (dated by TCRdb to about 2021). The library relied on the immunoSEQ multiplex PCR assay. TCRdb holds this immuneACCESS table with in-frame rearrangements only. Some clones are missing; in checked studies, unresolved V genes explain under half, and the rest has no known cause. This sample is represented by over 60,000 clones; around 86% of them were singletons. In total, the top ten clones hold 20% to 30% of the sample. Reading the label with the study, this specimen's time point is: baseline before first vaccination. The sample here was peripheral blood, taken on day 0 of AZD1222 vaccination. Every receptor here comes from an adult in good health.

This clone was counted once. This chain uses TRBV19 with TRBJ1-2; D is ambiguous. The CDR3 covers 14 residues. CDR1 LNHDA and CDR2 SQIVND come from the germline V gene (reference sequence). V shed 3 bases and J shed 4 bases, with 12 bases lying between them. The CDR3 coding sequence is TGTGCCAGTAGTATCTTCGGGGTGTCCTATGGCTACACCTTC. Translation: CASSIFGVSYGYTF.

This clone has a single count. The chain uses TRBV19 and TRBJ1-5; no clear D. This CDR3 has 13 amino acids. CDR1 LNHDA and CDR2 SQIVND come from the germline V gene (reference sequence). The V gene lost 3 bases and the J gene lost 0 bases, with 3 bases spanning the gap. CDR3 in amino acids: CASSIASNQPQHF. CDR3 in DNA: TGTGCCAGTAGTATCGCTAGCAATCAGCCCCAGCATTTT.

The chain joins TRBV7-2 to TRBJ2-2; 8 nucleotides match TRBD1. The V gene end was trimmed by 5 bases and the J gene end by 6 bases; junction bases not matched to a gene: 11. The CDR3 loop spans 16 amino acids. Germline lookup yields CDR1 SGHTA and CDR2 FQGNSA. CDR3 in amino acids: CASSLQGAILAGELFF. Written as DNA, the CDR3 is TGTGCCAGCAGCCTGCAGGGGGCTATTTTGGCCGGGGAGCTGTTTTTT.

The chain recombines TRBV19 with TRBJ1-2; perhaps TRBD1 as D (5 bases). Trimming took 3 bases from V and 0 from J, leaving 11 bases between them. Germline lookup yields CDR1 LNHDA and CDR2 SQIVND (reference sequence). The CDR3 has 15 residues. The CDR3: CASSIPGFPNYGYTF. CDR3 bases: TGTGCCAGTAGTATTCCAGGGTTCCCTAACTATGGCTACACCTTC.

The V gene is TRBV5-6, the J gene TRBJ1-2; 7 positions match TRBD1. After removal of 4 bases from V and 4 bases from J, the junction contained 7 bases not matched to a gene. The CDR3 loop spans 14 amino acids. Germline values: CDR1 SGHDT, CDR2 YYEEEE. This CDR3 is CASSVRNRGYGYTF. In DNA form, the CDR3 reads TGTGCCAGCAGCGTGAGGAACAGGGGCTATGGCTACACCTTC.

The CDR3 nucleotides are TGTGCCAGTAGCCACAGGGGGATAAGAGAGACCCAGTACTTC. This gives the protein CASSHRGIRETQYF. The chain is built from TRBV19 and TRBJ2-5; 8 nucleotides agree with TRBD1. V lost 6 bases to trimming and J lost 4 bases; unmatched junction nucleotides: 7. The CDR3 is made up of 14 amino acids. Germline loops: CDR1 LNHDA, CDR2 SQIVND (reference sequence).

The chain joins TRBV9 to TRBJ2-5; D possibly corresponds to TRBD2 (7 bases). CDR1 is SGDLS, CDR2 YYNGEE, per germline. The V end was cut by 0 bases, the J end by 9 bases, with 15 bases between. The CDR3 loop spans 14 amino acids. In DNA form, the CDR3 reads TGTGCCAGCAGCGTAGCTGGTGCGGGGGCGTCCCAGTACTTC. It specifies CASSVAGAGASQYF. Filled out from reference TRBV9 and TRBJ2-5, the complete variable domain reads DSGVTQTPKHLITATGQRVTLRCSPRSGDLSVYWYQQSLDQGLQFLIQYYNGEERAKGNILERFSAQQFPDLHSELNLSSLELGDSALYFCASSVAGAGASQYFGPGTRLLVL.

J is TRBJ1-5 and V is TRBV5-1; D is perhaps TRBD1 (6 bases). The germline CDR1 and CDR2 sequences are SGHRS and YFSETQ. V was clipped by 4 bases and J by 5 bases, with 13 bases between them. The CDR3 has 14 amino acids. The CDR3 is CASSVQSGDQPQHF. Here the CDR3 DNA reads TGCGCCAGCAGCGTCCAGTCAGGGGATCAGCCCCAGCATTTT.

The gene calls are TRBV6-5 and TRBJ2-6; D remains unclear. The CDR3 spans 16 residues. V gave up 4 bases and J gave up 0 bases, with 10 bases separating them. Per germline, CDR1 MNHEY and CDR2 SVGAGI. The DNA for the CDR3 is TGTGCCAGCAGTTCGATGGGTAGCTCTGGGGCCAACGTCCTGACTTTC. Its translation: CASSSMGSSGANVLTF.

The CDR3 sequence is CASSLGEGAGYGYTF. CDR3 nucleotide sequence: TGTGCCAGCAGCCTAGGGGAGGGCGCCGGCTATGGCTACACCTTC. J is TRBJ1-2 and V is TRBV5-8; tentatively, D is TRBD1 (5 bases). The CDR3 runs 15 residues. V was clipped by 4 bases and J by 4 bases, with 17 bases between them. Per the germline V gene, CDR1 is SGHTS and CDR2 is YDEGEE. The variable domain in full, completed from reference TRBV5-8 and TRBJ1-2, reads EAGVTQSPTHLIKTRGQQATLRCSPISGHTSVYWYQQALGLGLQFLLWYDEGEERNRGNFPPRFSGRQFPNYSSELNVNALELEDSALYLCASSLGEGAGYGYTFGSGTRLTVV.

CDR3 DNA: TGCGCCAGCAGCCTAGGGGACAGTAACTATGGCTACACCTTC. Translated: CASSLGDSNYGYTF. The rearrangement links TRBV5-1 to TRBJ1-2, with 7 nucleotides matching TRBD1. The junction had 4 bases not matched to a gene; V was cut back by 4 bases and J by 1 base. The CDR3 sequence is 14 residues long. Per the germline V gene, CDR1 is SGHRS and CDR2 is YFSETQ.

The V and J genes are TRBV7-3 and TRBJ2-7; D ambiguous. CDR3 size: 14 residues. V was pared by 0 bases and J by 6 bases, with 12 bases between. Germline V gene sequence: CDR1 SGHTA, CDR2 FQGTGA. CDR3 DNA sequence: TGTGCCAGCAGCTTAACGTTATCCGCGGCCGAGCAGTACTTC. The encoded protein is CASSLTLSAAEQYF.

V and J are TRBV5-4 and TRBJ2-7; TRBD2 might be the D (7 bases). The CDR3 has 13 residues. Trimming shortened V by 2 bases and J by 4 bases, and 10 bases separated the two germline ends. The germline gives CDR1 SGHNT, CDR2 YYREEE (reference sequence). The DNA of the CDR3 is TGTGCCAGCAGCTTTCGGGGGGCATACGAGCAGTACTTC. Translated, it gives CASSFRGAYEQYF. The whole variable domain, filled in from reference TRBV5-4 and TRBJ2-7, reads ETGVTQSPTHLIKTRGQQVTLRCSSQSGHNTVSWYQQALGQGPQFIFQYYREEENGRGNFPPRFSGLQFPNYSSELNVNALELDDSALYLCASSFRGAYEQYFGPGTRLTVT.

The chain combines TRBV6-5 with TRBJ1-2; unclear D gene. The ends were cut back, 2 bases at V and 0 bases at J, with 10 bases in the middle. CDR3 length: 15 amino acids. Germline CDR1 MNHEY, CDR2 SVGAGI. The CDR3 loop is CASSYRPETNYGYTF. DNA of the CDR3: TGTGCCAGCAGTTACAGGCCGGAAACTAACTATGGCTACACCTTC.

The chain has TRBV24-1 and TRBJ2-3, with TRBD2 matching over 7 bases. Germline assignment: CDR1 KGHDR and CDR2 SFDVKD. The ends lost 4 bases at V and 2 bases at J; junction bases unmatched: 11. The CDR3 runs 17 residues. In DNA, the CDR3 is TGTGCCACCAGTGACCTTGGACTAGTTCGGGACACAGATACGCAGTATTTT. It encodes CATSDLGLVRDTDTQYF.

The chain combines TRBV5-1 with TRBJ1-4; D possibly corresponds to TRBD1 (6 bases). This CDR3 comprises 16 residues. Germline V gives CDR1 SGHRS, CDR2 YFSETQ. Trimming removed 0 bases from V and 8 bases from J, with 17 bases in between. This CDR3 is CASSLAIDRMGEKLFF. Written as DNA, the CDR3 is TGCGCCAGCAGCTTGGCCATCGACAGGATGGGGGAAAAACTGTTTTTT. Full variable domain (remainder filled in from reference TRBV5-1 and TRBJ1-4): KAGVTQTPRYLIKTRGQQVTLSCSPISGHRSVSWYQQTPGQGLQFLFEYFSETQRNKGNFPGRFSGRQFSNSRSEMNVSTLELGDSALYLCASSLAIDRMGEKLFFGSGTQLSVL.

The DNA of the CDR3 is TGTGCCAGTAGTATAGCCCCGCCAGGGACCTACGAGCAGTACTTC. Translation gives CASSIAPPGTYEQYF. V usage is TRBV19 and J usage is TRBJ2-7, with a possible D match to TRBD1 (5 bases). Trimming shortened V by 1 base and J by 2 bases, and 12 bases separated the two germline ends. This CDR3 contains 15 residues. Per germline, CDR1 LNHDA and CDR2 SQIVND (reference sequence).

V usage is TRBV7-2 and J usage is TRBJ2-5; 8 bases are shared with TRBD2. The CDR3 has 16 amino acids. The germline CDR1 and CDR2 sequences are SGHTA and FQGNSA. The V gene end was trimmed by 1 base and the J gene end by 5 bases; junction bases not matched to a gene: 9. The DNA of the CDR3 is TGTGCCAGCAGCTTAGTCGTGTTGTTAGCGGGGGAGACCCAGTACTTC. Protein product: CASSLVVLLAGETQYF.

J is TRBJ1-1 and V is TRBV19; D is unresolved. Germline V gene sequence: CDR1 LNHDA, CDR2 SQIVND (reference sequence). The CDR3 covers 14 residues. V lost 4 bases to trimming and J lost 1 base, with 10 bases between them. DNA for the CDR3: TGTGCCAGTAGTAAGTCTCGGTGGAACACTGAAGCTTTCTTT. Translation: CASSKSRWNTEAFF. The full variable domain, with the rest looked up from reference TRBV19 and TRBJ1-1, is DGGITQSPKYLFRKEGQNVTLSCEQNLNHDAMYWYRQDPGQGLRLIYYSQIVNDFQKGDIAEGYSVSREKKESFPLTVTSAQKNPTAFYLCASSKSRWNTEAFFGQGTRLTVV.

The chain combines TRBV9 with TRBJ1-2; 8 nucleotides align to TRBD1. CDR1 is SGDLS, CDR2 YYNGEE, per germline. The CDR3 sequence is 16 residues long. J gave up 4 bases and V 0 bases, and 8 bases lay outside the gene matches. CDR3 in DNA: TGTGCCAGCAGCGTAGGAGATGTGGGGACAGGCTATGGCTACACCTTC. Amino acids: CASSVGDVGTGYGYTF.

This clone occurred a few times. The J gene is TRBJ1-1, the V gene TRBV14, with a possible D match to TRBD1 (6 bases). CDR3 length: 15 residues. CDR1 is SGHDN, CDR2 FVKESK, per germline. Trimming removed 0 bases from V and 4 bases from J, with 12 bases in between. DNA for the CDR3: TGTGCCAGCAGCCAAGAGATCGGGGGCACCACTGAAGCTTTCTTT. Encoded protein: CASSQEIGGTTEAFF.

The gene calls are TRBV30 and TRBJ2-7, with D perhaps matching TRBD2 (6 bases). CDR3 length equals 18 residues. V lost 2 bases and J 2 bases, leaving 25 bases between the germline ends. The germline V gene has CDR1 GTSNPN and CDR2 SVGIG (reference sequence). In nucleotides, the CDR3 is TGTGCCTGGAGTAGGAGACTAGGGACCCCAGTGAGGACCTACGAGCAGTACTTC. As protein: CAWSRRLGTPVRTYEQYF.

The chain couples TRBV9 to TRBJ2-5; D perhaps matches TRBD1 (5 bases). The CDR3 extends over 14 amino acids. From germline, CDR1 is SGDLS and CDR2 YYNGEE. V was cut by 0 bases and J by 4 bases, with 10 bases left in between. The CDR3 reads CASSVVGRGETQYF. DNA for the CDR3: TGTGCCAGCAGCGTAGTTGGTAGGGGAGAGACCCAGTACTTC.

This rearrangement joins TRBV18 to TRBJ1-1; D is unclear. V lost 2 bases and J lost 7, with 8 bases in between. The germline CDR1 and CDR2 sequences are KGHSH and LQKENI. The CDR3 runs to 12 residues. The DNA for the CDR3 is TGTGCCAGCTCACCAGGGGAGGGTGAAGCTTTCTTT. Amino acids: CASSPGEGEAFF. Combining the CDR3 with reference TRBV18 and TRBJ1-1 gives the whole variable domain NAGVMQNPRHLVRRRGQEARLRCSPMKGHSHVYWYRQLPEEGLKFMVYLQKENIIDESGMPKERFSAEFPKEGPSILRIQQVVRGDSAAYFCASSPGEGEAFFGQGTRLTVV.

The rearrangement links TRBV6-1 to TRBJ1-2; D is ambiguous. CDR3 length: 12 amino acids. The ends were cut back, 1 base at V and 2 bases at J, with 2 bases in the middle. Germline V gene lookup returns CDR1 MNHNS and CDR2 SASEGT. The DNA for the CDR3 is TGTGCCAGCAGTGAAGGAAACTATGGCTACACCTTC. Residues: CASSEGNYGYTF.

This clone was recorded only once. This CDR3 reads CASSLSGIPLTEAFF. CDR3 DNA: TGTGCCAGCAGCTTATCAGGAATACCTCTTACTGAAGCTTTCTTT. V is TRBV7-2 and J is TRBJ1-1; D is undetermined. Trimming cost V 2 bases and J 5 bases, with 15 bases left between them. This CDR3 has 15 amino acids. Germline CDR1 is SGHTA and CDR2 is FQGNSA.

The chain links TRBV5-6 to TRBJ1-5; possible D gene TRBD1, 5 bases. Per germline, CDR1 SGHDT and CDR2 YYEEEE. The V end lost 0 bases, the J end lost 6 bases, and 13 bases lay between the germline ends. The CDR3 spans 15 residues. CDR3 coding DNA: TGTGCCAGCAGCTTGGCCGGCACGGGGCGTCAGCCCCAGCATTTT. This sequence encodes CASSLAGTGRQPQHF.

For this clone: Because the CDR3's place on the DNA is in doubt, the DNA is left out and the CDR3 is given as listed by TCRdb. The rearrangement uses TRBV12-5 and TRBJ1-2; TRBD1 is the table's D call and was not checked against the DNA. CDR1 is LGHNT and CDR2 is FRNRAP in the germline V gene. The CDR3 is 15 amino acids long, termini counted. The CDR3 protein is CASGFLETGNYGYTF.

The rearrangement uses TRBV30 and TRBJ1-6; D possibly corresponds to TRBD1 (6 bases). This CDR3 comprises 14 residues. Trimming stripped 2 bases from V and 9 bases from J, with 14 bases between. Germline V gene data show CDR1 as GTSNPN and CDR2 as SVGIG (reference sequence). CDR3 nucleotide sequence: TGTGCCTGGAGTAGCAGGGGTTTAAGTTCACCCCTCCACTTT. It encodes CAWSSRGLSSPLHF.

In DNA, the CDR3 is TGTGCCAGCGGCAGCGTCAGAGGCGGGGGGCTTCAAGAGACCCAGTACTTC. Translating gives CASGSVRGGGLQETQYF. This chain uses TRBV5-5 with TRBJ2-5; 8 positions agree with TRBD2. The CDR3 covers 17 residues. Looked up from germline, CDR1 is SGHKS and CDR2 is YYEKEE (reference sequence). The V gene end was trimmed by 7 bases and the J gene end by 2 bases; junction bases not matched to a gene: 16.